A selection of T cell receptor beta chains follows, all from one sample in a study of CD8 T cells in ankylosing spondylitis. Each CDR3 protein gets one entry after TCRdb re-called the 5' RACE reads with MiXCR. Found here are about 540,000 distinct CDR3 sequences, roughly 12% of them singletons; the top ten hold almost 7%. Sequencing was done on a sample of blood, either unsorted or a sorted T cell fraction (not recorded which). All receptors come from a male donor with ankylosing spondylitis. Both conserved end residues are part of each CDR3. The order of the fields is clone size, V gene, J gene, D gene, CDR3 protein, CDR3 DNA. The D gene is left open where the match is weak. Clone size is not always given. Where it is, it says once, few, many or a class for expanded clones.

clone size: -
V gene: TRBV11-2
J gene: TRBJ1-3
D gene: -
CDR3 protein: CASSLSGVSGNTIYF
CDR3 DNA: TGTGCCAGCAGCCTCTCCGGGGTCTCTGGAAACACCATATATTTT

clone size: -
V gene: TRBV10-3
J gene: TRBJ1-2
D gene: -
CDR3 protein: CAIKTDTHYGYTF
CDR3 DNA: TGTGCCATCAAGACGGACACTCACTATGGCTACACCTTC

clone size: -
V gene: TRBV18
J gene: TRBJ2-7
D gene: TRBD1
CDR3 protein: CASSPVSNRGYEQYF
CDR3 DNA: TGTGCCAGCTCACCAGTTTCGAACAGGGGGTACGAGCAGTACTTC

clone size: -
V gene: TRBV29-1
J gene: TRBJ2-6
D gene: -
CDR3 protein: CSATVSGANVLTF
CDR3 DNA: TGCAGCGCGACAGTCTCTGGGGCCAACGTCCTGACTTTC

clone size: few
V gene: TRBV2
J gene: TRBJ2-7
D gene: -
CDR3 protein: CATEGHRYEQYF
CDR3 DNA: TGTGCCACTGAGGGACACCGATACGAGCAGTACTTC

clone size: -
V gene: TRBV12-3/TRBV12-4
J gene: TRBJ2-5
D gene: -
CDR3 protein: CASGSGPRAQYF
CDR3 DNA: TGTGCCAGCGGCAGCGGGCCGAGGGCCCAGTACTTC

clone size: -
V gene: TRBV7-8
J gene: TRBJ2-3
D gene: TRBD2
CDR3 protein: CASRFLAGGTDTQYF
CDR3 DNA: TGTGCCAGCAGGTTTTTAGCGGGAGGTACAGATACGCAGTATTTT

clone size: -
V gene: TRBV7-9
J gene: TRBJ2-5
D gene: -
CDR3 protein: CASSLVHGVKETQYF
CDR3 DNA: TGTGCCAGCAGCTTAGTTCACGGGGTGAAGGAGACCCAGTACTTC

clone size: few
V gene: TRBV5-1
J gene: TRBJ1-2
D gene: -
CDR3 protein: CASSSNNYGYTF
CDR3 DNA: TGCGCCAGCAGCAGTAATAACTATGGCTACACCTTC

clone size: -
V gene: TRBV3-1
J gene: TRBJ2-3
D gene: -
CDR3 protein: CASSPGTNAFTDTQYF
CDR3 DNA: TGTGCCAGCAGCCCCGGGACCAACGCTTTCACAGATACGCAGTATTTT

clone size: few
V gene: TRBV7-9
J gene: TRBJ2-1
D gene: -
CDR3 protein: CASSFLRGDPLYNEQFF
CDR3 DNA: TGTGCCAGCAGCTTCTTGAGGGGGGACCCCCTATACAATGAGCAGTTCTTC

clone size: few
V gene: TRBV20-1
J gene: TRBJ1-1
D gene: -
CDR3 protein: CSAPLGTEAFF
CDR3 DNA: TGCAGTGCTCCCTTAGGAACTGAAGCTTTCTTT

clone size: few
V gene: TRBV14
J gene: TRBJ2-1
D gene: TRBD2
CDR3 protein: CASSRRTSGTNEQFF
CDR3 DNA: TGTGCCAGCAGCCGAAGGACTAGCGGAACCAATGAGCAGTTCTTC

clone size: many
V gene: TRBV11-2
J gene: TRBJ2-5
D gene: TRBD1
CDR3 protein: CASSLGSRGPGETQYF
CDR3 DNA: TGTGCCAGCAGCTTAGGGAGTAGGGGGCCGGGAGAGACCCAGTACTTC

clone size: many
V gene: TRBV4-1
J gene: TRBJ2-2
D gene: -
CDR3 protein: CASSQPARLNTGELFF
CDR3 DNA: TGCGCCAGCAGCCAACCTGCTAGGCTGAACACCGGGGAGCTGTTTTTT

clone size: -
V gene: TRBV5-1
J gene: TRBJ2-5
D gene: TRBD2
CDR3 protein: CASSWELAGVGVTQYF
CDR3 DNA: TGCGCCAGCAGCTGGGAGCTAGCGGGAGTAGGAGTGACCCAGTACTTC